Here is one T cell receptor beta chain with its context. Antigen unknown. CDR1 and CDR2 from the germline V gene are SGHTA and FQGNSA. The CDR3 length is 14 residues. With 1 base clipped from V and 2 bases from J, the junction kept 2 bases outside the gene matches. From the 5' RACE reads, TCRdb called clonotypes with MiXCR, one entry per CDR3 protein. The table has about 58,000 distinct CDR3 sequences, 2% to 3% seen once. These data come from a study of neurological immune-mediated disorders. Study-level findings and limits: The multiple sclerosis repertoire cluster had no clinical or MRI correlate.

The sample was PBMCs. V gene TRBV7-2 combines with J gene TRBJ2-7; 7 nucleotides agree with TRBD1. The sequence was collected from a man in his fifties or sixties with multiple sclerosis. CDR3 DNA: TGTGCCAGCAGCTTAGTGCAGGGGGCCTACGAGCAGTACTTC. Its translation is CASSLVQGAYEQYF.